A single sample gave rise to the 16 T cell receptor beta chains below, sequenced in a study of blood T cells in healthy people across ages (dated by TCRdb to between 2014 and 2017). The library was made by 5' RACE. The run used an Illumina HiSeq 2500. A second PCR of about 6 to 12 cycles was run with a J-beta primer mix and a sample-barcoded 5' primer. TCRdb handled the public reads itself, with Q25 trimming in fastp and clone calling in MiXCR, and kept productive beta chains. Identical CDR3 protein sequences are pooled into one entry, listed with their most common genes and DNA. The sample table records 870,000 or so distinct CDR3 sequences; 29% of these occur just once. 15% to 20% of the sample rests with the top ten. Sequencing input: blood. The origin of the receptors is a woman of 80 years or more in good health.

The sample holds a few counts of this clonotype. V and J are TRBV5-1 and TRBJ2-2; no firm D call. The length of the CDR3 is 15 residues. Germline-derived CDR1 and CDR2 are SGHRS and YFSETQ. V was pared by 0 bases and J by 7 bases, with 13 bases between. In DNA form, the CDR3 reads TGCGCCAGCAGCTTGGGGCAGGCCAACTTCGGGGAGCTGTTTTTT. This codes for CASSLGQANFGELFF.

The table lists this clonotype with many counts. J is TRBJ2-7 and V is TRBV5-5; 8 bases are shared with TRBD1. J gave up 4 bases and V 0 bases, and 3 bases lay outside the gene matches. The CDR3 runs to 14 residues. Germline V lookup: CDR1 SGHKS, CDR2 YYEKEE (reference sequence). CDR3 in amino acids: CASSLARGPYEQYF. CDR3 DNA: TGTGCCAGCAGCTTGGCCAGGGGGCCGTACGAGCAGTACTTC.

This clonotype showed up many times. This chain uses TRBV6-5 with TRBJ1-2; no clear D gene. The CDR3 covers 15 residues. Per the germline V gene, CDR1 is MNHEY and CDR2 is SVGAGI. V gave up 5 bases and J gave up 2 bases, with 15 bases separating them. CDR3 bases: TGTGCCAGCAGTGATAAAAACGGGATCAACTATGGCTACACCTTC. This encodes CASSDKNGINYGYTF.

This clonotype came up many times. The CDR3 sequence: CASTDRGQETQYF. DNA of the CDR3: TGTGCCAGCACCGACAGGGGACAAGAGACCCAGTACTTC. This sequence joins TRBV25-1 and TRBJ2-5, with 8 bases matching TRBD1. Trimming removed 7 bases from V and 2 bases from J; junction bases left unmatched: 3. The CDR3 is 13 residues long. Per germline, CDR1 MGHDK and CDR2 SYGVNS.

Note on this clonotype: Possible read error: a much larger clone is one base away. The chain carries TRBV12-3 or TRBV12-4 and TRBJ2-3, with D perhaps TRBD1 or TRBD2 (7 bases each). The CDR3 extends over 15 amino acids. V was clipped by 6 bases and J by 4 bases, with 17 bases between them. CDR3 sequence: CASSWGGQSADTQYF. In DNA, the CDR3 is TGTGCCAGCAGCTGGGGGGGACAGAGCGCAGATACGCAGTATTTT.

The V gene is TRBV21-1, the J gene TRBJ2-3; the table's TRBD1 call for D was not verified on the DNA. TRBV21-1 is listed as a pseudogene. The CDR3 is 17 amino acids. CDR3 region: CAGSKGGQSWCTDTQYF. In DNA, the CDR3 is TGTGCCGGCAGCAAAGGGGGACAGAGTTGGTGTACAGATACGCAGTATTTT.

The chain has TRBV24-1 and TRBJ1-6; D remains unclear. Germline lookup yields CDR1 KGHDR and CDR2 SFDVKD. The V end was cut by 12 bases, the J end by 3 bases, with 11 bases between. This CDR3 comprises 13 residues. The CDR3 nucleotides are TGTGCCGCGCAACCAGGCTATAATTCACCCCTCCACTTT. Translating it yields CAAQPGYNSPLHF.

Details on this clonotype: At one of its ends the junction is not consistent with the germline gene, which may arise from a read error. The V call is TRBV5-1, the J call TRBJ2-7, with D perhaps given as TRBD1 or TRBD2 (5 bases each). The germline CDR1 and CDR2 sequences are SGHRS and YFSETQ. This CDR3 is built from 13 residues. The CDR3 sequence: CASSSTGPTSSTF. The CDR3 DNA sequence: TGCGCCAGCAGCTCCACGGGACCTACGAGCAGTACTTTC.

V and J are TRBV20-1 and TRBJ2-7; the D gene is possibly TRBD1 (5 bases). With 7 bases removed from V and 3 bases from J, the gap between germline ends came to 16 bases. This CDR3 region has 13 residues. From germline, CDR1 is DFQATT and CDR2 SNEGSKA (reference sequence). This chain's CDR3 is CSDDQGLGYEQYF. As DNA, the CDR3 is TGCAGTGACGACCAGGGCTTAGGCTACGAGCAGTACTTC.

This clonotype was detected only a few times. This chain connects TRBV7-2 to TRBJ1-4; 7 nucleotides align to TRBD1. V was clipped by 2 bases and J by 4 bases; unmatched bases: 7. Germline V gene lookup returns CDR1 SGHTA and CDR2 FQGNSA. The CDR3 totals 16 residues. CDR3 protein: CASSLYPGQLNEKLFF. Written as DNA, the CDR3 is TGTGCCAGCAGCTTATACCCGGGACAGCTTAATGAAAAACTGTTTTTT.

This clonotype was detected a few times. The rearrangement links TRBV3-1 to TRBJ2-1, with D possibly being TRBD1 (6 bases). The CDR3 length is 14 residues. Looked up from germline, CDR1 is LGHDT and CDR2 is YNNKEL (reference sequence). V lost 4 bases and J 5 bases, leaving 12 bases between the germline ends. The CDR3 sequence: CASSPQGLNNEQFF. The CDR3 nucleotides read TGTGCCAGCAGCCCGCAGGGGCTGAACAATGAGCAGTTCTTC.

This clonotype has ten or more counts. This chain links TRBV4-1 with TRBJ1-6, with 9 positions matching TRBD1. The germline V gene encodes CDR1 MGHRA and CDR2 YSYEKL. CDR3 size: 16 residues. The J segment lost 10 bases and the V segment lost 4 bases, leaving 11 bases of the junction unmatched. The CDR3 protein is CASSPTSGTGWSPLHF. Here the CDR3 DNA reads TGCGCCAGCAGCCCGACGTCCGGGACAGGGTGGTCACCCCTCCACTTT.

To note about this clonotype: Just one base apart from a much larger clone, this may be a read error. This chain connects TRBV5-1 to TRBJ1-2, with a weak D call TRBD1 (6 bases). CDR1 SGHRS and CDR2 YFSETQ come from the germline V gene. The CDR3 length is 18 residues. The germline V and J ends were trimmed by 3 bases and 1 base, with 22 bases remaining between them. The CDR3 DNA reads as TGCGCCAGCAGCTACCCCATCGGGCAGGGGTCGATTAACTATGGCTACACCTTC. This encodes CASSYPIGQGSINYGYTF. Complete variable domain (other parts from reference TRBV5-1 and TRBJ1-2): KAGVTQTPRYLIKTRGQQVTLSCSPISGHRSVSWYQQTPGQGLQFLFEYFSETQRNKGNFPGRFSGRQFSNSRSEMNVSTLELGDSALYLCASSYPIGQGSINYGYTFGSGTRLTVV.

A remark on this clonotype: A much larger clonotype is one base distant, so this may be a read error. The rearrangement uses TRBV6-2 or TRBV6-3 and TRBJ2-1, with TRBD2 matching over 11 bases. Germline V gene data show CDR1 as MNHEY and CDR2 as SVGEGT. J lost 8 bases, V lost 6 bases, and 6 bases had no gene match. This CDR3 region has 14 residues. Here the CDR3 reads CASRGTSGGYEQFF. The CDR3 DNA reads as TGTGCCAGCAGGGGGACTAGCGGTGGGTATGAGCAGTTCTTC.

The CDR3 reads CASSYSPQGANTIYF. The CDR3 DNA is TGTGCCAGCAGTTACTCGCCACAGGGGGCGAACACCATATATTTT. This sequence joins TRBV6-5 and TRBJ1-3, with 9 bases aligning to TRBD1. The CDR3 is 15 residues long. The germline gives CDR1 MNHEY, CDR2 SVGAGI. V gave up 0 bases and J gave up 7 bases; unmatched junction bases: 4.

The V gene is TRBV7-2, the J gene TRBJ1-3, with D unclear. Germline V lookup: CDR1 SGHTA, CDR2 FQGNSA. With 3 bases removed from V and 0 bases from J, the gap between germline ends came to 6 bases. The CDR3 spans 14 residues. The CDR3 reads CASSLGFSGNTIYF. CDR3 nucleotide sequence: TGTGCCAGCAGCTTGGGTTTCTCTGGAAACACCATATATTTT.